This T cell receptor beta chain was sequenced in a study of blood T cell repertoires in COVID-19. The wider study: Spain, Italy and the United States supplied samples that represented acute and convalescent COVID-19. In each case, the material was cDNA or gDNA derived from T cells, B-cell-depleted T cells, or PBMCs.

Germline values: CDR1 LNHDA, CDR2 SQIVND (reference sequence). The CDR3 consists of 17 residues. V lost 6 bases and J lost 0, with 18 bases in between. Per the study methods: Amplifying reference gene primers gave estimates of nucleated cell counts. Sequenced by immunoSEQ multiplex PCR; TCRdb stores in-frame clones only, minus some. The V and J calls and clone size are taken from that table; D and trimming were inferred from the DNA. The table has more than 75,000 clones, 85% seen once. The chain has TRBV19 and TRBJ1-5; D is uncertain. Sample: peripheral blood. The clonotype was recovered from a woman in her sixties or seventies with acute or convalescent COVID-19. As DNA, the CDR3 is TGTGCCAGTAGGATAAGGGTGGAGGGATATAGCAATCAGCCCCAGCATTTT. The encoded protein is CASRIRVEGYSNQPQHF.